This T cell receptor beta chain was captured by sequencing in a study of blood T cell repertoires in COVID-19. Study as a whole: Sites in the United States, Italy and Spain provided acute and convalescent COVID-19 samples.

With 3 bases removed from V and 5 bases from J, the gap between germline ends came to 5 bases. The length of the CDR3 is 11 residues. CDR1 is LGHDT, CDR2 YNNKEL, per germline (reference sequence). As processed by the authors: Counts of nucleated cells, estimated from reference gene primer amplification, were obtained. The assay was immunoSEQ multiplex PCR, and TCRdb's table has in-frame clones only and misses some. That table supplies the V and J calls and clone size; D and trimming were determined from the DNA. The sample records under 50,000 clones, around 85% being singletons. The TCR originated in a middle-aged man with active COVID-19. The sequencing sample was made of peripheral blood. The chain couples TRBV3-1 (or the pseudogene TRBV3-2) to TRBJ2-7, with D uncertain. CDR3 sequence reads: CASSHIDEQYF. The CDR3 bases are TGTGCCAGCAGCCATATAGACGAGCAGTACTTC.